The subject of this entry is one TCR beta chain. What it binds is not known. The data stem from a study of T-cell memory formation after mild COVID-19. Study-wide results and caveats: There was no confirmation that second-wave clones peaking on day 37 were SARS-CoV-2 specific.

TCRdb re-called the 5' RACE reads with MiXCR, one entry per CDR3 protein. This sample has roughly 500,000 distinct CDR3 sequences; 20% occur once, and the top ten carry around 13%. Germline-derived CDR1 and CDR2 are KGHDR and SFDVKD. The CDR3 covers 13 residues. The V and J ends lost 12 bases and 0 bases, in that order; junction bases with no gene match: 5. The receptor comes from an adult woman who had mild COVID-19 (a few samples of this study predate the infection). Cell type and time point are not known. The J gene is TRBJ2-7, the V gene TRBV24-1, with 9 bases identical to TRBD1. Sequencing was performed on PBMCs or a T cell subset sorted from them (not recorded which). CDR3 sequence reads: CAAGTGNSYEQYF. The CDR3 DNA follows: TGTGCCGCTGGGACAGGGAACTCCTACGAGCAGTACTTC.